The 2 T cell receptor beta chains reported below all come from one sample, sequenced in a study of OX40 agonist ivuxolimab in advanced cancers. The protocol was immunoSEQ multiplex PCR, while the TCRdb copy is restricted to in-frame clones and leaves out a portion. This sample carries fewer than 85,000 clones, approximately 82% of them seen once, and the ten largest clones take roughly 0.77%. The starting material was CD4+ or CD8+ T cells sorted from blood, obtained in a trial of the OX40 agonist ivuxolimab. These receptors all stem from an adult with an advanced solid tumor such as melanoma, head and neck, liver or kidney cancer.

The rearrangement links TRBV19 to TRBJ1-2; a weak D match, TRBD1 (6 bases). Germline V gene sequence: CDR1 LNHDA, CDR2 SQIVND (reference sequence). The CDR3 contains 15 residues. V dropped 4 bases and J dropped 3 bases, with 15 bases sitting between them. For the CDR3, the DNA is TGTGCCAGTAGTAGTCTCTGGGGGCGGGACTATGGCTACACCTTC. Translated: CASSSLWGRDYGYTF. Drawing the rest from reference TRBV19 and TRBJ1-2, the complete variable domain is DGGITQSPKYLFRKEGQNVTLSCEQNLNHDAMYWYRQDPGQGLRLIYYSQIVNDFQKGDIAEGYSVSREKKESFPLTVTSAQKNPTAFYLCASSSLWGRDYGYTFGSGTRLTVV.

The chain carries TRBV2 and TRBJ1-2, with a tentative D call TRBD1 (5 bases). This CDR3 has 14 residues. V was pared by 4 bases and J by 4 bases, with 13 bases between. Germline lookup yields CDR1 SNHLY and CDR2 FYNNEI. In DNA form, the CDR3 reads TGTGCCAGCAGTGCAGGCAGGGCTGCCTATGGCTACACCTTC. This sequence encodes CASSAGRAAYGYTF.